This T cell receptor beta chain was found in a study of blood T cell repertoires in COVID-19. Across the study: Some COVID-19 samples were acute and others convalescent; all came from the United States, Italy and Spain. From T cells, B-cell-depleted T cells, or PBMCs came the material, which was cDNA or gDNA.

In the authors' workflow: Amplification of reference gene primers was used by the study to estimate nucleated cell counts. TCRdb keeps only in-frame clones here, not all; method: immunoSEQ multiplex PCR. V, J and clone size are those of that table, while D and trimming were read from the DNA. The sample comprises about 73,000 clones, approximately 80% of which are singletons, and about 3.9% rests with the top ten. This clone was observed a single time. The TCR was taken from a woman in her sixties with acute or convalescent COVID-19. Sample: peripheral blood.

The CDR3 protein is CASSEASRAVGYGYTF. CDR3 bases: TGTGCCAGCAGTGAAGCGAGCAGGGCGGTAGGGTATGGCTACACCTTC. V usage is TRBV6-1 and J usage is TRBJ1-2, with a weak D call TRBD1 (5 bases). CDR3 length: 16 residues. V was shortened by 0 bases and J by 5 bases, with 16 bases between the two germline ends. Germline CDR1 reads MNHNS; CDR2 reads SASEGT.